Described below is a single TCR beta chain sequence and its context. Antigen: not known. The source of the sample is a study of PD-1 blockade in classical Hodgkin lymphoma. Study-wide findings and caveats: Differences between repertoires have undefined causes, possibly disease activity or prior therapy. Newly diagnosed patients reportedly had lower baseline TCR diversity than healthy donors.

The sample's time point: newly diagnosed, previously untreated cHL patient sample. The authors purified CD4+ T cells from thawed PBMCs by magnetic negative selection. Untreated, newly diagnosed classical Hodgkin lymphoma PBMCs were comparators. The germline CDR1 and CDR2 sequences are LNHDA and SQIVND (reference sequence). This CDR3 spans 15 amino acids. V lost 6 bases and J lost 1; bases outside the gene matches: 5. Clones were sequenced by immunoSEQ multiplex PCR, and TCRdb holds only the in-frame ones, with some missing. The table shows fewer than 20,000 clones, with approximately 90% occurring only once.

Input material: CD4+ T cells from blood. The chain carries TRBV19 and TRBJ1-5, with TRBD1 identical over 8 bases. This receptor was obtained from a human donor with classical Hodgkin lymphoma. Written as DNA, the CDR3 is TGTGCCAGTAGGACAGGGGTAGGAAGCAATCAGCCCCAGCATTTT. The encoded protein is CASRTGVGSNQPQHF.